This T cell receptor beta chain was captured by sequencing in a study of blood T cell dynamics during melanoma immunotherapy. Regarding the study as a whole: At W3, later disease-control patients showed bifurcated PBMC repertoire changes, unlike progressors.

This clone was found a few times. Its antigen is unidentified. Only in-frame clones appear in the TCRdb table, and some are missing; sequencing was by immunoSEQ multiplex PCR. In the table there are around 10,000 clones, over 70% of which are singletons. Sample time point: week 3, after first cycle of checkpoint inhibitor. Germline V gene data show CDR1 as KGHSH and CDR2 as LQKENI. The V end lost 4 bases, the J end lost 3 bases, and 0 bases lay between the germline ends. This CDR3 region has 11 residues. This clonotype was obtained from a human donor with melanoma. The rearrangement uses TRBV18 and TRBJ2-2; D is ambiguous. The sequences come from blood, collected from a patient treated with checkpoint blockade. In nucleotides, the CDR3 is TGTGCCAGCTCACACACCGGGGAGCTGTTTTTT. It encodes CASSHTGELFF. Based on the CDR3 plus reference TRBV18 and TRBJ2-2, the full variable domain is NAGVMQNPRHLVRRRGQEARLRCSPMKGHSHVYWYRQLPEEGLKFMVYLQKENIIDESGMPKERFSAEFPKEGPSILRIQQVVRGDSAAYFCASSHTGELFFGEGSRLTVL.